Listed below are T cell receptor beta chains from one sample, sequenced in a study of OX40 agonist ivuxolimab in advanced cancers. Data came from immunoSEQ multiplex PCR; TCRdb stores just in-frame clones and leaves some out. Of some 60,000 clones in the sample, more than 85% were seen once. This sample comprised CD4+ or CD8+ T cells sorted from blood, obtained in a trial of the OX40 agonist ivuxolimab. Receptors were obtained from an adult with an advanced solid tumor such as melanoma, head and neck, liver or kidney cancer. CDR3s include the opening cysteine and the closing phenylalanine or tryptophan. The D gene is left open where the match is weak. Part of the rows lack a size; the others show once, few, many or a class for expanded clones.

.	TRBD1	TRBV9	TRBJ1-4	CASSGAGTDGKLFF	TGTGCCAGCAGCGGGGCCGGGACAGACGGAAAACTGTTTTTT
.	TRBD1	TRBV6-5	TRBJ1-1	CASSRTGNTEAFF	TGTGCCAGCAGTCGGACAGGGAACACTGAAGCTTTCTTT
.	.	TRBV12-5	TRBJ1-5	CASGLPDLYQPQHF	TGTGCTAGTGGTTTGCCCGACCTCTATCAGCCCCAGCATTTT
.	.	TRBV5-1	TRBJ1-5	CASSLAGEREPQHF	TGCGCCAGCAGCTTGGCCGGTGAGAGGGAGCCCCAGCATTTT
.	.	TRBV11-2	TRBJ1-2	CASSLVVWGGGYTF	TGTGCCAGCAGCTTAGTTGTTTGGGGAGGTGGCTACACCTTC
.	.	TRBV6-5	TRBJ1-3	CASGRSGNTIYF	TGTGCCAGTGGTCGATCTGGAAACACCATATATTTT
.	.	TRBV11-3	TRBJ2-7	CASSRPAAGHRGNEQYF	TGTGCCAGCAGCCGTCCAGCGGCCGGACACCGAGGTAACGAGCAGTACTTC
once	.	TRBV20-1	TRBJ1-1	CSAPIGTEAFF	TGCAGTGCTCCCATAGGGACTGAAGCTTTCTTT
.	TRBD1	TRBV6-5	TRBJ2-7	CASSYLGRGRHEQYF	TGTGCCAGCAGTTACCTTGGTAGGGGGCGGCACGAGCAGTACTTC
.	TRBD1	TRBV11-3	TRBJ1-6	CASSFGQGQSDNSPLHF	TGTGCCAGCAGCTTTGGACAGGGTCAAAGTGATAATTCACCCCTCCACTTT
.	.	TRBV9	TRBJ1-2	CASSAEDYGYTF	TGTGCCAGCAGCGCTGAGGATTATGGCTACACCTTC